One sample yielded the 22 T cell receptor beta chains listed below, sequenced in a study of T cells in Graves' hyperthyroidism and ophthalmopathy. Researchers amplified the TCR beta CDR3 regions from RNA transcripts. The TCR CDR3 first-round RT-PCR relied on the HTBI primer set. MiXCR, applied by TCRdb to the multiplex PCR reads, yields one record per CDR3 protein. The data contain nearly 250,000 distinct CDR3 sequences, more than 20% of them seen just once; the ten biggest clones take up about 40%. Material for sequencing was blood. All receptors derive from a middle-aged woman with Graves' ophthalmopathy.

In this sample, this clonotype turned up many times. CDR3 DNA sequence: TGTGCCGGACCCCTAATCTATGGCTACACCTTC. It yields the protein CAGPLIYGYTF. This chain uses TRBV6-4 with TRBJ1-2; D call uncertain. Trimming removed 11 bases from V and 4 bases from J, with 11 bases in between. The CDR3 totals 11 residues. From germline, CDR1 is MRHNA and CDR2 SNTAGT.

This clonotype was seen repeatedly, ten times or more. The chain employs TRBV2 and TRBJ2-2; the match to TRBD2 covers 14 bases. The germline V gene has CDR1 SNHLY and CDR2 FYNNEI. The CDR3 runs 17 residues. V shed 3 bases, J shed 3 bases, and the junction held 3 bases outside the gene matches. In nucleotides, the CDR3 is TGTGCCAGCAGTGATCGACTAGCGGGAGGGGACACCGGGGAGCTGTTTTTT. Translating gives CASSDRLAGGDTGELFF.

About this clonotype itself: This may arise from a read error, as a much more abundant clone is one base away. The chain combines TRBV11-2 with TRBJ2-2, with D possibly matching TRBD1 (6 bases). CDR3 size: 16 residues. V lost 4 bases and J lost 4, with 16 bases in between. CDR1 is SGHAT and CDR2 is FQNNGV in the germline V gene. In DNA form, the CDR3 reads TGTGCCAGCAGCTCCGGGACACTCAAATTCACCGGGGAGCTGTTTTTT. Translation: CASSSGTLKFTGELFF.

This clonotype was found many times. The V call is TRBV2, the J call TRBJ2-5, with TRBD2 as a possible D gene (7 bases). Per the germline V gene, CDR1 is SNHLY and CDR2 is FYNNEI. CDR3 length: 13 residues. Trimming took off 5 bases at V and 5 bases at J, with 12 bases between the two ends. CDR3 coding DNA: TGTGCCAGCAGTCAGGGGAGGGGTGAGACCCAGTACTTC. Translating it yields CASSQGRGETQYF.

In this sample, this clonotype turned up many times. The genes are TRBV29-1 and TRBJ2-5, with D perhaps TRBD2 (5 bases). Germline-derived CDR1 and CDR2 are SQVTM and ANQGSEA. This CDR3 spans 11 amino acids. V gave up 1 base and J gave up 7 bases, with 7 bases separating them. The CDR3 reads CSVEGAGTQYF. The CDR3 DNA is TGCAGCGTTGAAGGTGCGGGGACCCAGTACTTC.

At least ten counts were recorded for this clonotype. This chain connects TRBV28 to TRBJ2-4; 10 bases fit TRBD2. Germline-derived CDR1 and CDR2 are MDHEN and SYDVKM. The ends lost 5 bases at V and 0 bases at J; junction bases unmatched: 16. CDR3 size: 20 residues. CDR3 sequence reads: CASSPWASGSVGKAKNIQYF. The CDR3 DNA reads TGTGCCAGCAGTCCATGGGCTAGCGGGAGTGTTGGGAAAGCCAAAAACATTCAGTACTTC.

The table lists this clonotype with many counts. The chain joins TRBV5-1 to TRBJ2-5; 7 bases are shared with TRBD2. After removal of 1 base from V and 5 bases from J, the junction contained 2 bases not matched to a gene. The CDR3 covers 13 residues. Germline assignment: CDR1 SGHRS and CDR2 YFSETQ. CDR3 nucleotide sequence: TGCGCCAGCAGCTTGTTTAGCGGGGAGACCCAGTACTTC. Translating it yields CASSLFSGETQYF. The full variable domain, its missing parts supplied by reference TRBV5-1 and TRBJ2-5, is KAGVTQTPRYLIKTRGQQVTLSCSPISGHRSVSWYQQTPGQGLQFLFEYFSETQRNKGNFPGRFSGRQFSNSRSEMNVSTLELGDSALYLCASSLFSGETQYFGPGTRLLVL.

In this sample, this clonotype turned up many times. J is TRBJ1-5 and V is TRBV4-1; D is ambiguous. Germline V gene data show CDR1 as MGHRA and CDR2 as YSYEKL. The CDR3 contains 18 residues. The germline V and J ends were trimmed by 1 base and 3 bases, with 19 bases remaining between them. CDR3 nucleotide sequence: TGCGCCAGCAGCCAAGCGGGAAACCTGGACCCAACCAATCAGCCCCAGCATTTT. Translated: CASSQAGNLDPTNQPQHF.

This clonotype was observed a handful of times. Without the conserved terminal phenylalanine or tryptophan, this CDR3 likely stems from a read error. CDR3 amino acids: CAWSPGIQNTEAFL. CDR3 DNA sequence: TGTGCCTGGTCCCCGGGGATCCAGAACACTGAAGCTTTCCTT. The rearrangement joins TRBV30 to TRBJ1-1; D not certain. The CDR3 loop spans 14 amino acids. Germline V lookup: CDR1 GTSNPN, CDR2 SVGIG (reference sequence). Between the trimmed V and J ends, which lost 5 bases and 1 base, there was a span of 14 bases.

J is TRBJ1-1 and V is TRBV6-5; D possibly corresponds to TRBD1 (6 bases). V lost 6 bases to trimming and J lost 5 bases, with 16 bases between them. This CDR3 is built from 14 residues. Germline V gives CDR1 MNHEY, CDR2 SVGAGI. Here the CDR3 DNA reads TGTGCCAGCAGATACCAGGGGCCAGCGACTGAAGCTTTCTTT. Residues: CASRYQGPATEAFF.

This clonotype was seen ten or more times. The chain has TRBV10-3 and TRBJ2-7; TRBD1 might be the D (6 bases). CDR1 is ENHRY, CDR2 SYGVKD, per germline. This CDR3 has 14 residues. Trimming left V 5 bases short and J 2 bases short, with 13 bases between. CDR3 DNA: TGTGCCATCAGTTCCGGGACAAAAACCTACGAGCAGTACTTC. It encodes CAISSGTKTYEQYF.

This clonotype was counted ten times or more. V and J are TRBV6-1 and TRBJ1-1; 7 positions agree with TRBD1. This CDR3 comprises 15 residues. Germline trimming cut 4 bases from V and 1 base from J; bases unmatched to any gene: 6. The germline CDR1 and CDR2 sequences are MNHNS and SASEGT. The CDR3 loop reads CASSVRTGPNTEAFF. The CDR3, as DNA: TGTGCCAGCAGTGTGAGGACAGGCCCGAACACTGAAGCTTTCTTT.

The J gene is TRBJ1-2, the V gene TRBV7-8; D is ambiguous. Germline V gives CDR1 SGHVS, CDR2 FQNEAQ. V shed 0 bases and J shed 4 bases, with 6 bases lying between them. This CDR3 has 13 amino acids. DNA for the CDR3: TGTGCCAGCAGCTTAGCAGGGCCCTATGGCTACACCTTC. Protein product: CASSLAGPYGYTF.

This clonotype was detected many times. This chain uses TRBV6-1 with TRBJ2-4; D unresolved. The germline V gene encodes CDR1 MNHNS and CDR2 SASEGT. The CDR3 consists of 14 residues. Between the trimmed V and J ends, which lost 1 base and 0 bases, there was a span of 4 bases. CDR3 bases: TGTGCCAGCAGTGAAGGTATAGCCAAAAACATTCAGTACTTC. As protein: CASSEGIAKNIQYF.

Ten or more counts support this clonotype. The chain links TRBV20-1 to TRBJ2-7; 12 nucleotides agree with TRBD2. The germline V gene encodes CDR1 DFQATT and CDR2 SNEGSKA (reference sequence). V gave up 5 bases and J gave up 5 bases; unmatched junction bases: 10. The CDR3 extends over 15 amino acids. The chain's CDR3 is CSAEDLAGGPNEQYF. CDR3 nucleotides: TGCAGTGCTGAAGATCTAGCGGGAGGGCCGAACGAGCAGTACTTC.

On this clonotype itself: One end of the junction fails to match germline, which may point to a read error. The chain couples TRBV27 to TRBJ2-7; perhaps TRBD2 as D (5 bases). The CDR3 extends over 15 amino acids. Germline V gene data show CDR1 as MNHEY and CDR2 as SMNVEV (reference sequence). DNA for the CDR3: TGTGCCAGCAGCTATAGCGCGCTTAGCTCCTACGAGCAGTCCTTC. The encoded protein is CASSYSALSSYEQSF.

This clonotype appeared many times. The rearrangement uses TRBV5-1 and TRBJ2-7, with TRBD1 as a possible D gene (7 bases). Germline V CDR1 and CDR2: SGHRS, YFSETQ. The V end was cut by 5 bases, the J end by 3 bases, with 15 bases between. This CDR3 has 14 residues. CDR3 bases: TGCGCCAGCAGGGGCGGGACAGCGATCTACGAGCAGTACTTC. Its translation: CASRGGTAIYEQYF. Using reference TRBV5-1 and TRBJ2-7 for the parts outside the CDR3, the full variable domain is KAGVTQTPRYLIKTRGQQVTLSCSPISGHRSVSWYQQTPGQGLQFLFEYFSETQRNKGNFPGRFSGRQFSNSRSEMNVSTLELGDSALYLCASRGGTAIYEQYFGPGTRLTVT.

Many counts were recorded for this clonotype. The rearrangement links TRBV6-1 to TRBJ2-2, with D unresolved. The CDR3 length is 15 residues. V was trimmed by 9 bases and J by 3 bases, leaving 17 bases between them. Per germline, CDR1 MNHNS and CDR2 SASEGT. The CDR3 DNA sequence: TGTGCCAGTACACGCCTCTCCAGGCACACCGGGGAGCTGTTTTTT. Its protein is CASTRLSRHTGELFF.

This clonotype was seen at least ten times. The rearrangement links TRBV9 to TRBJ1-2; unclear D gene. The length of the CDR3 is 13 residues. Germline loops: CDR1 SGDLS, CDR2 YYNGEE. V was clipped by 0 bases and J by 4 bases, with 7 bases between them. CDR3 nucleotide sequence: TGTGCCAGCAGCGTAGAACGGACCTATGGCTACACCTTC. This sequence encodes CASSVERTYGYTF. The entire variable domain, with the rest obtained from reference TRBV9 and TRBJ1-2, is as follows: DSGVTQTPKHLITATGQRVTLRCSPRSGDLSVYWYQQSLDQGLQFLIQYYNGEERAKGNILERFSAQQFPDLHSELNLSSLELGDSALYFCASSVERTYGYTFGSGTRLTVV.

The chain combines TRBV6-2 or TRBV6-3 with TRBJ2-7; 9 nucleotides match TRBD2. J was trimmed by 5 bases and V by 2 bases; bases with no gene match: 4. There are 14 residues in the CDR3. Germline V gene sequence: CDR1 MNHEY, CDR2 SVGEGT. CDR3 loop: CASSYKAGGHEQYF. CDR3 sequence (DNA): TGTGCCAGCAGTTACAAAGCGGGAGGCCACGAGCAGTACTTC.

This clonotype was recorded at least ten times. The V call is TRBV24-1, the J call TRBJ2-7; D gene unclear. This CDR3 has 15 amino acids. Germline V gives CDR1 KGHDR, CDR2 SFDVKD. The V end was cut by 5 bases, the J end by 0 bases, with 13 bases between. Here the CDR3 DNA reads TGTGCCACCAGTGGGGGTACCCTAAGCTCCTACGAGCAGTACTTC. Encoded protein: CATSGGTLSSYEQYF.

This chain links TRBV7-3 with TRBJ1-1, with 10 bases matching TRBD1. Germline V gives CDR1 SGHTA, CDR2 FQGTGA. V was pared by 5 bases and J by 3 bases, with 6 bases of the junction left unmatched. The CDR3 has 15 amino acids. The DNA for the CDR3 is TGTGCCAGCAGCGAGGGACAGGGGCGGGACACTGAAGCTTTCTTT. Translation gives CASSEGQGRDTEAFF.